This T cell receptor (beta chain) is from a study of PD-1 blockade in classical Hodgkin lymphoma. Germline assignment: CDR1 MDHEN and CDR2 SYDVKM. The germline V and J ends were trimmed by 6 bases and 0 bases, with 11 bases remaining between them. This CDR3 comprises 14 residues. With no exception, relapse followed autologous stem cell transplantation in all patients, and brentuximab vedotin exposure varied. The table came from immunoSEQ multiplex PCR; TCRdb's copy has only in-frame clones and leaves some out. In the table there are about 150,000 clones, around 84% of which are singletons. The TCR was taken from a human donor with classical Hodgkin lymphoma. This material consisted of peripheral blood mononuclear cells (PBMCs), taken before the second cycle of nivolumab. The chain combines TRBV28 with TRBJ1-2, with D unresolved. The CDR3: CASRTAPTNYGYTF. The CDR3 coding sequence is TGTGCCAGCAGGACTGCCCCAACTAACTATGGCTACACCTTC.